This TCR beta chain was sequenced during a study of beta chain features in type 1 diabetes. TCRB transcripts that were expressed got sequenced, as all of the isolated RNA had been reverse transcribed. Profiled with immunoSEQ multiplex PCR; TCRdb holds only in-frame clones, not every one. Here the sample spans 130,000 or so clones, 9.2% being singletons. With V trimmed by 1 base and J by 5 bases, 15 bases remained unmatched. This CDR3 has 18 residues. The germline gives CDR1 SGHVS, CDR2 FNYEAQ. Details on this clone: The antigen remains unidentified.

General study points: Since sequencing was performed on cDNA, cells with high TCR expression could be over-represented. Naive, central memory and Treg TCRB repertoires seemed to resemble each other more closely in patients than they did in healthy donors.

J is TRBJ2-7 and V is TRBV7-6, with TRBD2 matching 9 bases. The sample comprised central memory CD4+ T cells from blood. The sequence came from a man younger than 30 in good health. Here the CDR3 reads CASSLGPQVAGGSHEQYF. CDR3 bases: TGTGCCAGCAGCTTAGGCCCCCAAGTGGCGGGGGGGTCCCACGAGCAGTACTTC.